This TCR beta chain came from a study of CD8 T cells in Susac syndrome. The CDR3 extends over 16 amino acids. Germline-derived CDR1 and CDR2 are MGHDK and SYGVNS. Trimming stripped 0 bases from V and 4 bases from J, with 13 bases between. Random hexamers primed reverse transcription of 0.5 to 1 ug RNA. The method of amplification for TCR beta CDR3 was immunoSEQ multiplex PCR, covering 54 Vbeta and 13 Jbeta. TCRdb used MiXCR to reprocess the immunoSEQ multiplex PCR reads, holding one entry per CDR3 protein. The table has about 430,000 distinct CDR3 sequences, approximately 85% seen once. The genes are TRBV25-1 and TRBJ1-3; maybe TRBD1 (6 bases). The clonotype comes from a human donor with multiple sclerosis. Sequenced: CD8+ T cells from PBMCs. CDR3 in DNA: TGTGCCAGCAGTGAATATTTCGGGGGGCAAGGAAACACCATATATTTT. This gives the protein CASSEYFGGQGNTIYF.